Each of the 12 T cell receptor beta chains below was sequenced from the same sample in a study of early T cells in non-severe SARS-CoV-2 infection. TCRdb re-derived calls from the 5' RACE reads in MiXCR, one entry per CDR3 protein. The data show roughly 58,000 distinct CDR3 sequences, with approximately 12% seen just once and around 1.4% held by the top ten. Material: whole blood. The receptors originated from an adult who was a healthcare worker with PCR-confirmed SARS-CoV-2 infection or an uninfected control (not recorded which).

There are a few counts of this clonotype. The chain links TRBV19 to TRBJ1-6; perhaps TRBD1 as D (5 bases). CDR3 length equals 15 residues. The V gene lost 6 bases and the J gene lost 5 bases, with 14 bases spanning the gap. Looked up from germline, CDR1 is LNHDA and CDR2 is SQIVND (reference sequence). The CDR3 loop reads CASRTGHLDNSPLHF. CDR3 sequence (DNA): TGTGCCAGTAGAACAGGCCACCTAGATAATTCACCCCTCCACTTT.

This clonotype was counted a few times. The V gene is TRBV7-2, the J gene TRBJ2-7, with 7 bases aligning to TRBD2. After removal of 5 bases from V and 7 bases from J, the junction contained 14 bases not matched to a gene. Germline CDR1 reads SGHTA; CDR2 reads FQGNSA. CDR3 size: 15 residues. The CDR3 nucleotides read TGTGCCAGCAGCGCGCCTCCACGGGGGGTCTGGGAGCAGTACTTC. It yields the protein CASSAPPRGVWEQYF.

Points on this clonotype: The germline gene is not matched at one end of the junction; a read error may be the cause. The rearrangement joins TRBV7-2 to TRBJ1-2, with D perhaps TRBD1 (6 bases). The CDR3 sequence is 12 residues long. Germline CDR1 and CDR2: SGHTA and FQGNSA. The CDR3 coding sequence is TGTGCCAGCAGCTCTCCTCAAAGGGGGGTCACATTC. Its protein product is CASSSPQRGVTF.

The chain combines TRBV27 with TRBJ2-3, with TRBD2 matching 13 bases. The germline V gene encodes CDR1 MNHEY and CDR2 SMNVEV (reference sequence). V was clipped by 6 bases and J by 5 bases; unmatched bases: 11. There are 17 residues in the CDR3. The CDR3 region has the DNA TGTGCCAGCAGCCCAGCCGGACTAGCGGGGGATAAAGATACGCAGTATTTT. Translating gives CASSPAGLAGDKDTQYF.

The chain combines TRBV29-1 with TRBJ1-1; D not certain. In germline, CDR1 is SQVTM, CDR2 ANQGSEA. The CDR3 is 12 residues long. Trimming removed 8 bases from V and 1 base from J, with 11 bases in between. As DNA, the CDR3 is TGCAGCTCCCTCTCAGGGAACACTGAAGCTTTCTTT. Encoded protein: CSSLSGNTEAFF.

This clonotype turned up a few times. The chain joins TRBV7-9 to TRBJ2-3, with 9 bases fitting TRBD2. Germline values: CDR1 SEHNR, CDR2 FQNEAQ (reference sequence). The CDR3 is 15 amino acids. With 5 bases clipped from V and 1 base from J, the junction kept 4 bases outside the gene matches. The DNA for the CDR3 is TGTGCCAGCAGCGGCATAGCGGGGGGCACAGATACGCAGTATTTT. Its translation is CASSGIAGGTDTQYF.

The chain carries TRBV9 and TRBJ1-1; no definite D call. There are 13 residues in the CDR3. CDR1 and CDR2 (germline): SGDLS, YYNGEE. Trimming shortened V by 1 base and J by 3 bases, and 7 bases separated the two germline ends. DNA of the CDR3: TGTGCCAGCAGCGTATACCCGTACACTGAAGCTTTCTTT. This gives the protein CASSVYPYTEAFF.

The chain links TRBV20-1 to TRBJ2-2, with TRBD2 identical over 10 bases. Trimming took 4 bases from V and 3 from J; bases not matched to a gene: 5. The germline CDR1 and CDR2 sequences are DFQATT and SNEGSKA (reference sequence). This CDR3 comprises 15 residues. CDR3 region: CSAKDLAGDTGELFF. The CDR3 nucleotides read TGCAGTGCTAAAGATCTAGCGGGGGACACCGGGGAGCTGTTTTTT.

Many counts were recorded for this clonotype. V usage is TRBV5-1 and J usage is TRBJ2-3; 10 positions agree with TRBD2. Germline-derived CDR1 and CDR2 are SGHRS and YFSETQ. V lost 1 base and J lost 2; bases outside the gene matches: 13. The CDR3 is 19 residues long. The CDR3 bases are TGCGCCAGCAGCTTGCAGCCTAGCGGGGGTCACAGTCTCACAGATACGCAGTATTTT. It yields the protein CASSLQPSGGHSLTDTQYF.

This clonotype was counted ten times or more. The chain couples TRBV10-3 to TRBJ2-2; the match to TRBD1 covers 11 bases. The CDR3 consists of 17 residues. V shed 4 bases, J shed 4 bases, and the junction held 8 bases outside the gene matches. Germline V gives CDR1 ENHRY, CDR2 SYGVKD. CDR3 DNA: TGTGCCATCAGTGGGGACAGGGGGGCGTCGGGCACCGGGGAGCTGTTTTTT. It encodes CAISGDRGASGTGELFF.

This clonotype was recorded many times. The chain has TRBV12-3 or TRBV12-4 and TRBJ1-6, with 7 positions matching TRBD1. Unmatched junction bases numbered 8, after V lost 6 bases and J lost 9 bases. There are 14 residues in the CDR3. DNA of the CDR3: TGTGCCAGCAGCTCCCAAAACAGGGGTTCACCCCTCCACTTT. Protein: CASSSQNRGSPLHF.

This clonotype turned up a few times. The J gene is TRBJ2-6, the V gene TRBV6-5; D not certain. Germline V gene sequence: CDR1 MNHEY, CDR2 SVGAGI. This CDR3 region has 18 residues. V was clipped by 0 bases and J by 0 bases, with 12 bases between them. CDR3 in DNA: TGTGCCAGCAGTTACTCGAAGTGGCAGGTCTCTGGGGCCAACGTCCTGACTTTC. Encoded protein: CASSYSKWQVSGANVLTF.